Below, 8 T cell receptor beta chains from the same sample are listed, as sequenced in a study of T-cell reconstitution after alpha-beta-depleted transplantation in children. Unique molecular identifiers were incorporated during preparation of the TCRbeta library. TCRdb redid the calling of the PCR reads with MiXCR, one entry per CDR3 protein. The sample contains some 450,000 distinct CDR3 sequences, over 40% of which appear only once. Sample: PBMCs, taken before TCRalphabeta/CD19-depleted stem cell transplant. The receptor set was obtained from a girl aged 2 to 10 with aplastic anemia, due to receive a stem cell transplant.

This clonotype was detected a few times. The chain recombines TRBV15 with TRBJ2-6, with D uncertain. This CDR3 contains 17 residues. Germline assignment: CDR1 LNHNV and CDR2 YYDKDF (reference sequence). The V gene lost 0 bases and the J gene lost 1 base, with 10 bases spanning the gap. CDR3: CATSRDLPGSGANVLTF. Here the CDR3 DNA reads TGTGCCACCAGCAGAGATCTGCCCGGTTCTGGGGCCAACGTCCTGACTTTC.

The V gene is TRBV7-2, the J gene TRBJ2-4; TRBD2 agrees at 9 bases. The CDR3 consists of 16 residues. From germline, CDR1 is SGHTA and CDR2 FQGNSA. With V trimmed by 5 bases and J by 6 bases, 11 bases remained unmatched. The CDR3 loop reads CASSPRTSVNVNIQYF. In DNA, the CDR3 is TGTGCCAGCAGCCCCCGGACTAGCGTCAACGTAAACATTCAGTACTTC.

J is TRBJ2-7 and V is TRBV5-1, with D unresolved. CDR3 length: 14 residues. The V and J ends lost 1 base and 0 bases respectively, with 8 bases between them. Germline V gene sequence: CDR1 SGHRS, CDR2 YFSETQ. CDR3 region: CASSLQVPSYEQYF. The CDR3, as DNA: TGCGCCAGCAGCTTGCAGGTCCCCTCCTACGAGCAGTACTTC.

This clonotype was found a few times. This chain connects TRBV20-1 to TRBJ2-7; 10 nucleotides agree with TRBD1. V was clipped by 5 bases and J by 4 bases; unmatched bases: 8. This CDR3 spans 14 amino acids. The germline V gene encodes CDR1 DFQATT and CDR2 SNEGSKA (reference sequence). The CDR3 nucleotides read TGCAGTGCTTCGAGACAGGGGGCCGGTTACGAGCAGTACTTC. Its protein is CSASRQGAGYEQYF.

This clonotype came up a few times. V gene TRBV2 combines with J gene TRBJ2-7; 9 bases map to TRBD1. The ends lost 7 bases at V and 7 bases at J; junction bases unmatched: 14. Germline loops: CDR1 SNHLY, CDR2 FYNNEI. The CDR3 totals 15 residues. The DNA for the CDR3 is TGTGCCAGCACGTCTATCGGGACAGGGCGTCGGGAGCAGTACTTC. As protein: CASTSIGTGRREQYF.

The CDR3 reads CASSPGGTLRGSRTGELFF. CDR3 bases: TGCGCCAGCAGCCCGGGAGGGACCCTACGCGGGAGTCGGACCGGGGAGCTGTTTTTT. This chain links TRBV5-1 with TRBJ2-2, with 8 bases fitting TRBD2. Germline V gene data show CDR1 as SGHRS and CDR2 as YFSETQ. This CDR3 comprises 19 residues. With 4 bases clipped from V and 5 bases from J, the junction kept 19 bases outside the gene matches.

This clonotype has more than one count but fewer than ten. The chain employs TRBV27 and TRBJ2-7, with a tentative D call TRBD1 (6 bases). V was shortened by 4 bases and J by 4 bases, with 14 bases between the two germline ends. Germline V gives CDR1 MNHEY, CDR2 SMNVEV (reference sequence). This CDR3 contains 14 residues. CDR3 protein: CASSSGPGAYEQYF. The CDR3 region has the DNA TGTGCCAGCAGTTCGGGGCCAGGGGCGTACGAGCAGTACTTC.

The chain combines TRBV12-3 or TRBV12-4 with TRBJ2-1; D unresolved. This CDR3 has 16 residues. V was cut by 4 bases and J by 1 base, with 14 bases left in between. The CDR3 sequence: CASSSTSPASYNEQFF. The DNA of the CDR3 is TGTGCCAGCAGTTCCACCAGCCCTGCATCCTACAATGAGCAGTTCTTC.